Reported below is one T cell receptor (beta chain). V was trimmed by 0 bases and J by 0 bases, leaving 2 bases between them. The CDR3 runs to 14 residues. Germline CDR1 is KGHDR and CDR2 is SFDVKD. This sample is drawn from a study of identical twins. TCRdb re-analysed the 5' RACE reads in MiXCR, keeping a single row per CDR3 protein. This table has 1.5 million to 2 million distinct CDR3 sequences, less than 40% appearing once. Sequencing input: cord blood. The clonotype comes from a newborn girl in good health. This chain links TRBV24-1 with TRBJ2-1; unclear D gene. The chain's CDR3 is CATSDLDSYNEQFF. CDR3 coding DNA: TGTGCCACCAGTGATTTGGACTCCTACAATGAGCAGTTCTTC.